The 15 T cell receptor beta chains below were found in one sample sequenced in a study of T cell responses to AZD1222 COVID-19 vaccine. Assay used: immunoSEQ multiplex PCR; TCRdb lists only in-frame clones, some missing. This sample yields about 140,000 clones, of which about 90% are seen a single time; roughly 7.5% belongs to the top ten. This material consisted of peripheral blood, taken 28 days after the second dose of the MenACWY control vaccine. These receptors were obtained from an adult who received the MenACWY meningococcal vaccine as a control.

The chain combines TRBV28 with TRBJ2-1; D unclear. The V end was cut by 6 bases, the J end by 7 bases, with 13 bases between. The CDR3 contains 13 residues. Germline CDR1 is MDHEN and CDR2 is SYDVKM. Written as DNA, the CDR3 is TGTGCCAGCAGCTCGGGCTCGCCAAATGAGCAGTTCTTC. Translated, it gives CASSSGSPNEQFF.

The CDR3 nucleotides are TGTGCCAGCAGTTTTTCACTAGCGGGGACAATCTACGAGCAGTACTTC. Encoded protein: CASSFSLAGTIYEQYF. The chain carries TRBV28 and TRBJ2-7, with 10 bases lining up with TRBD2. Germline values: CDR1 MDHEN, CDR2 SYDVKM. The CDR3 runs 16 residues. V shed 3 bases, J shed 3 bases, and the junction held 8 bases outside the gene matches.

The gene calls are TRBV10-3 and TRBJ2-7; D unresolved. V shed 4 bases and J shed 2 bases, with 12 bases lying between them. This CDR3 has 14 residues. The V gene's germline CDR1 is ENHRY and CDR2 SYGVKD. The CDR3 nucleotides read TGTGCCATCAGTGGAGAAGTGCCTCCCTACGAGCAGTACTTC. Translating gives CAISGEVPPYEQYF.

The V and J genes are TRBV3-1 (or the pseudogene TRBV3-2) and TRBJ1-2; D is ambiguous. Per the germline V gene, CDR1 is LGHDT and CDR2 is YNNKEL (reference sequence). Trimming shortened V by 0 bases and J by 4 bases, and 6 bases separated the two germline ends. There are 13 residues in the CDR3. The CDR3 is CASSQESFYGYTF. The CDR3 nucleotides read TGTGCCAGCAGCCAAGAATCTTTCTATGGCTACACCTTC.

The J gene is TRBJ2-2, the V gene TRBV19; D may be TRBD2 (5 bases). The V end was cut by 3 bases, the J end by 7 bases, with 12 bases between. This CDR3 is built from 14 residues. From germline, CDR1 is LNHDA and CDR2 SQIVND (reference sequence). The CDR3 nucleotides read TGTGCCAGTAGTATTCCACGGGGTGGCGGGGAGCTGTTTTTT. Protein: CASSIPRGGGELFF.

V is TRBV5-4 and J is TRBJ2-7; 11 positions match TRBD2. The CDR3 covers 15 residues. Per germline, CDR1 SGHNT and CDR2 YYREEE (reference sequence). With 3 bases clipped from V and 6 bases from J, the junction kept 8 bases outside the gene matches. The CDR3 is CASSSTTSGSTEQYF. The CDR3 region has the DNA TGTGCCAGCAGCTCTACCACTAGCGGGAGCACCGAGCAGTACTTC.

This chain uses TRBV2 with TRBJ2-7; D perhaps matches TRBD1 (6 bases). Per germline, CDR1 SNHLY and CDR2 FYNNEI. V lost 8 bases to trimming and J lost 3 bases, with 11 bases between them. The CDR3 runs 12 residues. The CDR3 nucleotides are TGTGCCAGCCAGGGGCCGTACTACGAGCAGTACTTC. It is translated as CASQGPYYEQYF.

CDR3 nucleotide sequence: TGTGCCAGCAGCTTAGAACTAGCGGGAGATACGCAGTATTTT. Its protein is CASSLELAGDTQYF. The V gene is TRBV7-2, the J gene TRBJ2-3, with TRBD2 matching over 9 bases. The CDR3 spans 14 residues. In germline, CDR1 is SGHTA, CDR2 FQGNSA. The V segment lost 1 base and the J segment 5 bases; nucleotides outside the gene matches: 1.

The CDR3 sequence is CASSPGAYEQYF. The CDR3 nucleotides are TGCGCCAGCAGCCCGGGGGCCTACGAGCAGTACTTC. This sequence joins TRBV5-1 and TRBJ2-7, with D perhaps TRBD2 (6 bases). The CDR3 has 12 amino acids. Trimming cost V 4 bases and J 2 bases, with 7 bases left between them. Per the germline V gene, CDR1 is SGHRS and CDR2 is YFSETQ.

The genes are TRBV7-9 and TRBJ2-5, with 7 bases aligning to TRBD1. The CDR3 covers 14 residues. V lost 5 bases, J lost 0 bases, and 3 bases stayed unmatched. CDR1 is SEHNR and CDR2 is FQNEAQ in the germline V gene (reference sequence). This chain's CDR3 is CASSPGQYQETQYF. The CDR3 DNA sequence: TGTGCCAGCAGCCCGGGACAGTACCAAGAGACCCAGTACTTC.

This sequence joins TRBV11-3 and TRBJ2-3; D is undetermined. The germline V gene has CDR1 SGHNT and CDR2 YENEEA. The CDR3 consists of 15 residues. V was shortened by 1 base and J by 2 bases, with 10 bases between the two germline ends. CDR3 in amino acids: CASSLGQSTTDTQYF. The CDR3 coding sequence is TGTGCCAGCAGCTTAGGGCAGAGCACCACAGATACGCAGTATTTT.

This sequence joins TRBV6-4 and TRBJ2-2; 8 nucleotides line up with TRBD2. There are 16 residues in the CDR3. Germline V gene lookup returns CDR1 MRHNA and CDR2 SNTAGT. V gave up 5 bases and J gave up 1 base; unmatched junction bases: 6. CDR3 DNA sequence: TGTGCCAGCAGTCCAGCGGGGGCCGGGAACACCGGGGAGCTGTTTTTT. Its translation: CASSPAGAGNTGELFF.

The chain links TRBV14 to TRBJ1-2, with TRBD1 matching 8 bases. Per germline, CDR1 SGHDN and CDR2 FVKESK. The length of the CDR3 is 14 residues. Trimming took 4 bases from V and 4 from J; bases not matched to a gene: 5. Here the CDR3 reads CASSLSGGSYGYTF. The CDR3 region has the DNA TGTGCCAGCAGCCTTTCAGGGGGCAGCTATGGCTACACCTTC.

The chain employs TRBV3-1 (or the pseudogene TRBV3-2) and TRBJ1-4; D perhaps matches TRBD1 (5 bases). CDR1 and CDR2 (germline): LGHDT, YNNKEL (reference sequence). Deletions cut 2 bases from V and 4 bases from J, with 17 bases between. The CDR3 sequence is 17 residues long. The CDR3 DNA follows: TGTGCCAGCAGCCAACCCGGAGACCCTGGGGGTAATGAAAAACTGTTTTTT. Translating gives CASSQPGDPGGNEKLFF.

The genes are TRBV12-5 and TRBJ1-2; no firm D call. The CDR3 runs 13 residues. Per the germline V gene, CDR1 is LGHNT and CDR2 is FRNRAP. Deletions cut 1 base from V and 5 bases from J, with 8 bases between. The CDR3 DNA follows: TGTGCTAGTGGTTTGGGCTCGGGATATGGCTACACCTTC. Its protein is CASGLGSGYGYTF.